This TCR beta chain came from a study of beta chain features in type 1 diabetes. Study-wide results and limits: Shorter TCRB CDR3s, moderately but significantly so, were found in Type 1 diabetes patients in all four CD4+ subsets.

About this clone itself: The target antigen is unknown.

The sequenced template was cDNA made from the entire isolated RNA. Deep immunoSEQ sequencing covered naive, central memory and regulatory T cell samples. Clones were read by immunoSEQ multiplex PCR, and TCRdb kept only the in-frame ones, dropping some. The table shows around 450,000 clones, with over 9.5% occurring only once. Germline V gene sequence: CDR1 MNHNY, CDR2 SVGAGI (reference sequence). V lost 2 bases and J lost 8; bases outside the gene matches: 5. This CDR3 has 13 amino acids. The V gene is TRBV6-6, the J gene TRBJ1-2; TRBD1 agrees at 7 bases. The sequence was collected from a woman aged 18-30 years in good health. Sequencing used naive CD4+ T cells from blood. CDR3 nucleotide sequence: TGTGCCAGCAGTTACACAGGGGCGGACGGCTACACCTTC. Translated: CASSYTGADGYTF.